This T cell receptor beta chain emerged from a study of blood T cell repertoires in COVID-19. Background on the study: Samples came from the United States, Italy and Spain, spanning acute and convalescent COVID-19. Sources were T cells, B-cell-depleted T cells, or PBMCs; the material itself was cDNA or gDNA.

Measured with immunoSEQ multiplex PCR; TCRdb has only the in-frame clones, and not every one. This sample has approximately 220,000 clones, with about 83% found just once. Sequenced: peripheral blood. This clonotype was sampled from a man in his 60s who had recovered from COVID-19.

The CDR3 DNA follows: TGTGCCAGCGAGGGATTCGCTGAAGCTTTCTTT. This sequence encodes CASEGFAEAFF. J is TRBJ1-1 and V is TRBV6-5; D not certain. V lost 8 bases to trimming and J lost 6 bases, with 10 bases between them. CDR3 length: 11 amino acids. Germline V gene lookup returns CDR1 MNHEY and CDR2 SVGAGI.